A single T cell receptor (beta chain) is shown here with its context. Profiling relied on immunoSEQ multiplex PCR, and the TCRdb table lists in-frame clones only, not all of them. The table records some 120,000 clones, around nine tenths of them present only once. The V end lost 6 bases, the J end lost 9 bases, and 14 bases lay between the germline ends. This CDR3 has 12 residues. The germline gives CDR1 LGHDT, CDR2 YNNKEL (reference sequence). The data are from a study of control samples from healthy donors and cancer patients. The chain combines TRBV3-1 (or the pseudogene TRBV3-2) with TRBJ1-2, with D maybe TRBD1 (6 bases). The sequence derives from a man between 25 and 39 years old in good health. Sequenced input: blood. CDR3 in amino acids: CASRGTLLSYTF. CDR3 DNA sequence: TGTGCCAGCAGGGGGACACTACTAAGCTACACCTTC.